Reported below is one TCR beta chain. Its antigen is unknown. V gave up 1 base and J gave up 4 bases; unmatched junction bases: 10. CDR1 SGHRS and CDR2 YFSETQ come from the germline V gene. The CDR3 totals 19 residues. Using immunoSEQ multiplex PCR, the repertoire was profiled, and TCRdb retains in-frame clones only, with some absent. This table has 43,000 or so clones, roughly nine tenths appearing once. This entry is derived from a study of T cells in localized non-small cell lung cancer. Findings of the study overall: Among the tissues sampled, uninvolved adjacent lung had the highest T cell clonality, above tumor.

The chain carries TRBV5-1 and TRBJ2-6, with 11 bases identical to TRBD2. The TCR was taken from a woman between 35 and 75 years old with stage II lung adenocarcinoma. This specimen consisted of PBMCs, obtained before any cancer treatment. DNA for the CDR3: TGCGCCAGCAGCTTGACGACTAGCGGGGCCCCCCGGGGGGCCAACGTCCTGACTTTC. Protein product: CASSLTTSGAPRGANVLTF.